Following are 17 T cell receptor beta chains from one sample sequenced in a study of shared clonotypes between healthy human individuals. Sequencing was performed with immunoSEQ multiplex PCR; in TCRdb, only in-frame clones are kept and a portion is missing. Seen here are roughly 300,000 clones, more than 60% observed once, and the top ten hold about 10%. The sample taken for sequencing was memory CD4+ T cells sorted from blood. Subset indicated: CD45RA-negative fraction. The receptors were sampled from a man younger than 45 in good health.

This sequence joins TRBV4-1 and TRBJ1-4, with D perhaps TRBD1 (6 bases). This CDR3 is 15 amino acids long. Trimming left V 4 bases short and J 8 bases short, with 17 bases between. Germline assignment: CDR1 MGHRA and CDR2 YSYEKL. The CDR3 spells CASSLRQVSEEKLFF. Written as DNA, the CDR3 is TGCGCCAGCAGCCTTAGACAGGTGTCAGAGGAAAAACTGTTTTTT.

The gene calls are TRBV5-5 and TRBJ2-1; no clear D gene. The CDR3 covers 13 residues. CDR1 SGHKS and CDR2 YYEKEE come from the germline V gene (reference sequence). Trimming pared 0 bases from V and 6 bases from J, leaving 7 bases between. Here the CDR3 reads CASSLAAFNEQFF. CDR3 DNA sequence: TGTGCCAGCAGCTTGGCTGCTTTCAATGAGCAGTTCTTC.

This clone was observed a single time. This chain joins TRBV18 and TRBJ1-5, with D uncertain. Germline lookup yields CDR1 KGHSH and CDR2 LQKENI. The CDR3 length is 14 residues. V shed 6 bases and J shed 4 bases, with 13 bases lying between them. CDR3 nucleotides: TGTGCCAGCTCCCCCTTCGCCCGAAATCAGCCCCAGCATTTT. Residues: CASSPFARNQPQHF.

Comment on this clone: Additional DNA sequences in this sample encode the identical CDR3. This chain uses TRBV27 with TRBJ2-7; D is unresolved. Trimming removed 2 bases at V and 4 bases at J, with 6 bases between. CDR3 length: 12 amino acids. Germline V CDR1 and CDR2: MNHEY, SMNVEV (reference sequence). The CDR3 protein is CASSLNRYEQYF. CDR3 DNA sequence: TGTGCCAGCAGTTTAAATAGGTACGAGCAGTACTTC.

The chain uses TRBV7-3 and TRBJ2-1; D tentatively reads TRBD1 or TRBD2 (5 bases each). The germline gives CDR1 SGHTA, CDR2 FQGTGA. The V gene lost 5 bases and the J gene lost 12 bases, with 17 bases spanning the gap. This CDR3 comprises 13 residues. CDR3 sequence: CASSPRAGDRQFF. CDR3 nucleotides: TGTGCCAGCAGCCCAAGGGCGGGTGACAGGCAGTTCTTC.

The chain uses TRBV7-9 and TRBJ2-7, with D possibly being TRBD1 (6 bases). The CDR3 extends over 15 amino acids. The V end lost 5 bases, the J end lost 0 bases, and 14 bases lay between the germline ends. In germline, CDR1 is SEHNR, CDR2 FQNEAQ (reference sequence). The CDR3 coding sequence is TGTGCCAGCAGCAACTACCGGGACACCTCCTACGAGCAGTACTTC. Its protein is CASSNYRDTSYEQYF. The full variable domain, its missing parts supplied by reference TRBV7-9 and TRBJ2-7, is DTGVSQNPRHKITKRGQNVTFRCDPISEHNRLYWYRQTLGQGPEFLTYFQNEAQLEKSRLLSDRFSAERPKGSFSTLEIQRTEQGDSAMYLCASSNYRDTSYEQYFGPGTRLTVT.

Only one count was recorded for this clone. The chain's CDR3 is CASSLTSGQQFF. The CDR3 nucleotides read TGTGCCAGCAGCTTAACGTCGGGACAGCAGTTCTTC. V usage is TRBV11-3 and J usage is TRBJ2-1, with D perhaps given as TRBD1 or TRBD2 (5 bases each). CDR3 length equals 12 residues. Trimming removed 2 bases from V and 11 bases from J, with 10 bases in between. In germline, CDR1 is SGHNT, CDR2 YENEEA.

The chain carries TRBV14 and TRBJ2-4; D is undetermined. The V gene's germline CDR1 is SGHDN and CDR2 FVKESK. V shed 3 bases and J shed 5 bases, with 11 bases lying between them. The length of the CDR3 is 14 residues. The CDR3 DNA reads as TGTGCCAGCAGCCAGGATTGGGCCCAAAACATTCAGTACTTC. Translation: CASSQDWAQNIQYF.

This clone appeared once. CDR3 nucleotides: TGTGCCAGCAGCGTCTTCGGACATTCGAACACCGGGGAGCTGTTTTTT. Encoded protein: CASSVFGHSNTGELFF. The V and J genes are TRBV5-6 and TRBJ2-2; maybe TRBD1 (5 bases). Germline CDR1 reads SGHDT; CDR2 reads YYEEEE. The CDR3 extends over 16 amino acids. V was pared by 4 bases and J by 0 bases, with 13 bases between.

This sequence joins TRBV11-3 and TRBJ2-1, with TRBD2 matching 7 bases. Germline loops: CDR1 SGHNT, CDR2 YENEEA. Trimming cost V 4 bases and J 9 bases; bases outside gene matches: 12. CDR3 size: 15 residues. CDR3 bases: TGTGCCAGCAGCTCCCAACTAGCGCCGTGGACTGAGCAGTTCTTC. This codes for CASSSQLAPWTEQFF.

Here the CDR3 reads CSPGQGSEQYF. CDR3 coding DNA: TGCAGTCCTGGACAGGGGAGCGAGCAGTACTTC. The V gene is TRBV20-1, the J gene TRBJ2-7, with 9 bases fitting TRBD1. CDR3 length equals 11 residues. Unmatched junction bases numbered 5, after V lost 8 bases and J lost 6 bases. Germline V lookup: CDR1 DFQATT, CDR2 SNEGSKA (reference sequence).

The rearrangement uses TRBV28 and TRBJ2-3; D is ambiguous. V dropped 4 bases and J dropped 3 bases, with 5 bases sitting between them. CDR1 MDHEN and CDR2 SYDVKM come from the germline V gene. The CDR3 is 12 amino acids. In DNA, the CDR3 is TGTGCCAGCAGTTCCACGACAGATACGCAGTATTTT. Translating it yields CASSSTTDTQYF.

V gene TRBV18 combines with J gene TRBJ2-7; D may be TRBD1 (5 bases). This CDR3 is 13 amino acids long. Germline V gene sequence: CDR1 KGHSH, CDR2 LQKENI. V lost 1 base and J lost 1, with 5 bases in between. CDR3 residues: CASSPQGSYEQYF. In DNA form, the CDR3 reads TGTGCCAGCTCACCACAGGGGTCCTACGAGCAGTACTTC.

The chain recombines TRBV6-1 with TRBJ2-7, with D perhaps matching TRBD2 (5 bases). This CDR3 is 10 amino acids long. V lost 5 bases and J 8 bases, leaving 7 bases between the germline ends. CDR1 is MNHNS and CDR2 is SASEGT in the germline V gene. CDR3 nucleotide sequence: TGTGCCAGCAGTTCGGGGAAGCAGTACTTC. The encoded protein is CASSSGKQYF.

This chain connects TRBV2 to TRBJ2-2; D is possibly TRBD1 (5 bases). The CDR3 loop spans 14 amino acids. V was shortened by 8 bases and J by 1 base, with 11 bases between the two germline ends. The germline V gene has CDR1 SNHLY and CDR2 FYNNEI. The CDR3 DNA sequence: TGTGCCAGCCTCCGGACAATGAACACCGGGGAGCTGTTTTTT. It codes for CASLRTMNTGELFF.

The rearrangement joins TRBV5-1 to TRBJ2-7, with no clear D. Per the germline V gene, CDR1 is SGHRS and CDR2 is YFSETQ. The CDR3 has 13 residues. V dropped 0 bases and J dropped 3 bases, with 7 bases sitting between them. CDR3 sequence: CASSLGVDYEQYF. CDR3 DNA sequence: TGCGCCAGCAGCTTGGGGGTCGACTACGAGCAGTACTTC.

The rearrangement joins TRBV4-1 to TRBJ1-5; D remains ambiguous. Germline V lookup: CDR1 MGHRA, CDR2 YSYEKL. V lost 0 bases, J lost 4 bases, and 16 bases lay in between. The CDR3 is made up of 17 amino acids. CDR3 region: CASSQDGSRQMNQPQHF. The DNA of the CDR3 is TGCGCCAGCAGCCAAGATGGATCCCGGCAGATGAATCAGCCCCAGCATTTT.